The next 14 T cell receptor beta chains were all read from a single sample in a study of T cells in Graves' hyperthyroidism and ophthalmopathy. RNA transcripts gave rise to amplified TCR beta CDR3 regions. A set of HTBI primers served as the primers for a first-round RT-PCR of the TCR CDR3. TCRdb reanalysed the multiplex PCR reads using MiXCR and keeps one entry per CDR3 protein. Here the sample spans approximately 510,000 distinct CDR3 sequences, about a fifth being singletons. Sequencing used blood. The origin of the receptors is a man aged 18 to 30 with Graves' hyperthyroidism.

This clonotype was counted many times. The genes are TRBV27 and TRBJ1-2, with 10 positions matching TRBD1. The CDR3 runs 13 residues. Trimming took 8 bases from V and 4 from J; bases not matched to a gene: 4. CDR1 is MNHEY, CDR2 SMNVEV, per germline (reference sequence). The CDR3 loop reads CASGRQGAYGYTF. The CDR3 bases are TGTGCCAGCGGTAGACAGGGGGCCTATGGCTACACCTTC.

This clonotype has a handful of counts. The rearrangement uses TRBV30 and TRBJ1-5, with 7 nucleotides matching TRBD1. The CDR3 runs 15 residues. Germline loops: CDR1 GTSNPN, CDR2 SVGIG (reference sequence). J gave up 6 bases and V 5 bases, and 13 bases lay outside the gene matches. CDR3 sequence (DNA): TGTGCCTGGGGCCGGGGGACAGTTCACGCTCAGCCCCAGCATTTT. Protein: CAWGRGTVHAQPQHF.

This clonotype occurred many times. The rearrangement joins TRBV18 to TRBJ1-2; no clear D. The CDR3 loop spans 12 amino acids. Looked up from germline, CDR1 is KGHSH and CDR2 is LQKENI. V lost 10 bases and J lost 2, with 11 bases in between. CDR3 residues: CATVDRNYGYTF. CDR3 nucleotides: TGTGCCACCGTCGATCGAAACTATGGCTACACCTTC. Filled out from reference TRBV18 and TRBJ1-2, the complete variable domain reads NAGVMQNPRHLVRRRGQEARLRCSPMKGHSHVYWYRQLPEEGLKFMVYLQKENIIDESGMPKERFSAEFPKEGPSILRIQQVVRGDSAAYFCATVDRNYGYTFGSGTRLTVV.

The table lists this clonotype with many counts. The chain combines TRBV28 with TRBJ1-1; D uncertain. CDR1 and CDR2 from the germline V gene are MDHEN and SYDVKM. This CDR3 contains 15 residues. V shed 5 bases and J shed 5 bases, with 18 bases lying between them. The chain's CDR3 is CASSQLPERVTEAFF. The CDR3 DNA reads TGTGCCAGCAGTCAACTCCCTGAAAGGGTAACTGAAGCTTTCTTT.

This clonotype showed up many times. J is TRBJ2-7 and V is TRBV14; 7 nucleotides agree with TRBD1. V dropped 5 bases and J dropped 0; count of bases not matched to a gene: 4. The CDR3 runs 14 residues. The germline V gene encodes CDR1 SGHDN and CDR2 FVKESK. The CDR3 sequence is CASSDRAPSYEQYF. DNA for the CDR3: TGTGCCAGCAGCGACAGGGCTCCCTCCTACGAGCAGTACTTC. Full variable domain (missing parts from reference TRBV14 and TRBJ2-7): EAGVTQFPSHSVIEKGQTVTLRCDPISGHDNLYWYRRVMGKEIKFLLHFVKESKQDESGMPNNRFLAERTGGTYSTLKVQPAELEDSGVYFCASSDRAPSYEQYFGPGTRLTVT.

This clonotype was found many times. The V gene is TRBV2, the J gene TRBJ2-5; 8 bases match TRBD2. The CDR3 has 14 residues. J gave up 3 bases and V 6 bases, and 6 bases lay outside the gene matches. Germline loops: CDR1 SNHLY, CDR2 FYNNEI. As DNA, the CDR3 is TGTGCCAGCAGGATACCGGGACTAGAAGAGACCCAGTACTTC. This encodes CASRIPGLEETQYF.

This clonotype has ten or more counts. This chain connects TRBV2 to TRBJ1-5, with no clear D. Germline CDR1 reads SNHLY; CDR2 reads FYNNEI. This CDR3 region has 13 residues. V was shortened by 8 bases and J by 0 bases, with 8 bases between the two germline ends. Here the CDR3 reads CASGSYSNQPQHF. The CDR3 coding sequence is TGTGCCAGCGGGAGTTATAGCAATCAGCCCCAGCATTTT.

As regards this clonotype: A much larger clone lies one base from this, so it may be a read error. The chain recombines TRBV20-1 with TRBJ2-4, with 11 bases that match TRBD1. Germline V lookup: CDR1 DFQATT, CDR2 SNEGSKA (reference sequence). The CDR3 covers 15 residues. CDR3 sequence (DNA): TGCAGTGCTTCAAGGACAGGGGGCACGAAAAACATTAAGTACTTC. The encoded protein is CSASRTGGTKNIKYF.

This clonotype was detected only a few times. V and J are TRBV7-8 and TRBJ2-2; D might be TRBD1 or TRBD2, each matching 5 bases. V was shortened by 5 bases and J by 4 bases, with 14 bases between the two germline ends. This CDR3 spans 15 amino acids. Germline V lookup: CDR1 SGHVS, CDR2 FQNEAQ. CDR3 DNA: TGTGCCAGCAGCCACCTAAGGGACGGCACCGGGGAGCTGTTTTTT. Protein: CASSHLRDGTGELFF.

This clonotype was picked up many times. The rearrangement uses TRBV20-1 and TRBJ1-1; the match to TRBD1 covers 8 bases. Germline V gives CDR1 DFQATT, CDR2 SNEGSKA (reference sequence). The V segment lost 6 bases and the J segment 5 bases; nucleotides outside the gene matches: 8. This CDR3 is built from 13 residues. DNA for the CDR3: TGCAGTGCGACCCCGGGACAGGTAACTGAAGCTTTCTTT. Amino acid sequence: CSATPGQVTEAFF.

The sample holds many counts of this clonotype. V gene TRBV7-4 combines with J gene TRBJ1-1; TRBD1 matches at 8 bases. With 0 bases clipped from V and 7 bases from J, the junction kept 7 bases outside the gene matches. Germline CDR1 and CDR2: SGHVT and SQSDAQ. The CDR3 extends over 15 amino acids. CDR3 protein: CASSLARGPRFEAFF. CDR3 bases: TGTGCCAGCAGCTTAGCCAGGGGGCCTAGATTTGAAGCTTTCTTT.

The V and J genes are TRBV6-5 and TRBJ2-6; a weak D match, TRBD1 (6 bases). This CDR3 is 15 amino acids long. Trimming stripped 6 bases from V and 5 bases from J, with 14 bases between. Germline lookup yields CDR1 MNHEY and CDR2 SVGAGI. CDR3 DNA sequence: TGTGCCAGCAGCTTACGGGACACTAGGGCCAACGTCCTGACTTTC. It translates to CASSLRDTRANVLTF.

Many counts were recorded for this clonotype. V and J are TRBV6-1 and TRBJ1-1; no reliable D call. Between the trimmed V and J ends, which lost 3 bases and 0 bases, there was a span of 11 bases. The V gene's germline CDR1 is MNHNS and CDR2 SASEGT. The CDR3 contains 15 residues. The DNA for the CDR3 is TGTGCCAGCAGTGACCCCCGCCAGATGAACACTGAAGCTTTCTTT. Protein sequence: CASSDPRQMNTEAFF.

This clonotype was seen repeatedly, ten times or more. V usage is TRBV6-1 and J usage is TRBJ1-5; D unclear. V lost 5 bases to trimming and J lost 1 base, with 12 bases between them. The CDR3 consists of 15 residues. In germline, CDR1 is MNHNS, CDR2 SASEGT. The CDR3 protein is CASSPHSGSNQPQHF. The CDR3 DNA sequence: TGTGCCAGCAGTCCCCACAGTGGGAGCAATCAGCCCCAGCATTTT.